The rows below give T cell receptor beta chains drawn from one sample of a study of post-analysis software for immune sequencing data. Via MiXCR, TCRdb re-called the PCR reads, giving one row per CDR3 protein. The table includes about 810,000 distinct CDR3 sequences, roughly 50% detected once. The source material was blood. The receptors were sampled from a girl aged 10-17 years with multiple sclerosis. Both conserved end residues are part of each CDR3. A D gene is named only where the DNA matches it firmly. Clone size appears in some rows only: once, few, many, or a class for an expanded clone.

V: TRBV5-1
J: TRBJ2-5
D: NA
size: NA
CDR3: CASSLELQETQYF
DNA: TGCGCCAGCAGCCTAGAACTCCAAGAGACCCAGTACTTC

V: TRBV7-2
J: TRBJ1-2
D: NA
size: many
CDR3: CASSLETFGYTF
DNA: TGTGCCAGCAGCTTAGAAACGTTTGGCTACACCTTC

V: TRBV7-9
J: TRBJ2-7
D: NA
size: NA
CDR3: CASSLASPLDYEQYF
DNA: TGTGCCAGCAGCTTAGCCTCTCCGCTCGACTACGAGCAGTACTTC

V: TRBV15
J: TRBJ2-7
D: TRBD1
size: NA
CDR3: CATSTAQGAYEQYF
DNA: TGTGCCACCAGCACTGCACAGGGGGCCTACGAGCAGTACTTC

V: TRBV5-1
J: TRBJ2-6
D: TRBD2
size: NA
CDR3: CASSEPRGLAISGANVLTF
DNA: TGCGCCAGCAGCGAACCCCGGGGACTAGCTATCTCTGGGGCCAACGTCCTGACTTTC

V: TRBV7-8
J: TRBJ2-5
D: NA
size: NA
CDR3: CASSLGVAGAGETQYF
DNA: TGTGCCAGCAGCTTAGGGGTAGCCGGGGCCGGGGAGACCCAGTACTTC

V: TRBV27
J: TRBJ2-7
D: NA
size: few
CDR3: CASSLRFRGYEQYF
DNA: TGTGCCAGCAGTTTAAGGTTCAGGGGCTACGAGCAGTACTTC

V: TRBV12-3/TRBV12-4
J: TRBJ1-1
D: NA
size: NA
CDR3: CASSLALGVGNTEAFF
DNA: TGTGCCAGCAGTTTAGCGCTAGGGGTGGGGAACACTGAAGCTTTCTTT

V: TRBV15
J: TRBJ1-5
D: NA
size: NA
CDR3: CATSRGRDQPQHF
DNA: TGTGCCACCAGCAGGGGCAGGGATCAGCCCCAGCATTTT

V: TRBV6-6
J: TRBJ1-5
D: TRBD1
size: NA
CDR3: CASTLGQGPNQPQHF
DNA: TGTGCCAGCACCTTGGGACAGGGACCGAATCAGCCCCAGCATTTT

V: TRBV12-3/TRBV12-4
J: TRBJ2-7
D: NA
size: NA
CDR3: CANSLSGTPNEQYF
DNA: TGTGCCAACAGTCTATCCGGGACTCCTAACGAGCAGTACTTC

V: TRBV6-2/TRBV6-3
J: TRBJ2-7
D: TRBD2
size: NA
CDR3: CASTTRTEHWTSGRVYEQYF
DNA: TGTGCCAGCACCACTAGGACCGAACACTGGACTAGCGGGAGGGTTTACGAGCAGTACTTC

V: TRBV7-9
J: TRBJ2-7
D: NA
size: NA
CDR3: CASIPLGTEQYF
DNA: TGTGCCAGCATCCCACTAGGGACCGAGCAGTACTTC

V: TRBV29-1
J: TRBJ2-6
D: NA
size: few
CDR3: CSVHLELSSGANVLTF
DNA: TGCAGCGTTCATCTGGAATTATCCTCTGGGGCCAACGTCCTGACTTTC

V: TRBV7-6
J: TRBJ2-7
D: NA
size: NA
CDR3: CASSLEGMDYEQYF
DNA: TGTGCCAGCAGCTTAGAGGGAATGGACTACGAGCAGTACTTC

V: TRBV11-2
J: TRBJ1-1
D: NA
size: NA
CDR3: CASSLREDTEAFF
DNA: TGTGCCAGCAGCTTGCGGGAGGACACTGAAGCTTTCTTT

V: TRBV4-1
J: TRBJ2-1
D: NA
size: NA
CDR3: CASSDRDLSLEQFF
DNA: TGCGCCAGTAGCGACCGGGACCTCAGTCTTGAGCAGTTCTTC

V: TRBV29-1
J: TRBJ1-2
D: TRBD1
size: NA
CDR3: CSVQPATGGRYGYTF
DNA: TGCAGCGTACAACCAGCGACAGGGGGCAGGTATGGCTACACCTTC

V: TRBV12-3/TRBV12-4
J: TRBJ1-2
D: NA
size: few
CDR3: CASSSDVGGGYTF
DNA: TGTGCCAGCAGTTCAGACGTGGGGGGAGGCTACACCTTC

V: TRBV27
J: TRBJ2-3
D: TRBD2
size: few
CDR3: CASAGGSGGYTQYF
DNA: TGTGCCAGCGCTGGGGGCAGCGGGGGGTATACGCAGTATTTT

V: TRBV5-1
J: TRBJ1-1
D: NA
size: many
CDR3: CASSLQQNTEAFF
DNA: TGCGCCAGCAGCTTACAGCAGAACACTGAAGCTTTCTTT

V: TRBV29-1
J: TRBJ2-7
D: NA
size: few
CDR3: CSVEWGYEQYF
DNA: TGCAGCGTTGAATGGGGTTACGAGCAGTACTTC

V: TRBV20-1
J: TRBJ1-2
D: TRBD1
size: few
CDR3: CSAPGGQGIPRPYGYTF
DNA: TGCAGTGCCCCTGGGGGACAGGGGATCCCACGTCCCTATGGCTACACCTTC

V: TRBV11-2
J: TRBJ2-2
D: NA
size: NA
CDR3: CASSRIQGNTGELFF
DNA: TGTGCCAGCAGCCGAATTCAGGGTAACACCGGGGAGCTGTTTTTT

V: TRBV12-3/TRBV12-4
J: TRBJ2-3
D: TRBD2
size: few
CDR3: CASSSARGTSGGQHRGDTQYF
DNA: TGTGCCAGCAGTTCCGCCAGAGGGACTAGCGGGGGCCAGCACCGAGGAGATACGCAGTATTTT

V: TRBV7-2
J: TRBJ2-7
D: NA
size: NA
CDR3: CASTLGGYEQYF
DNA: TGTGCCAGCACCTTGGGAGGCTACGAGCAGTACTTC

V: TRBV3-1
J: TRBJ1-6
D: NA
size: NA
CDR3: CASSQDLGVNSPLHF
DNA: TGTGCCAGCAGCCAAGATCTCGGGGTTAATTCACCCCTCCACTTT

V: TRBV28
J: TRBJ1-6
D: NA
size: NA
CDR3: CASSELGLTNSPLHF
DNA: TGTGCCAGCAGTGAACTCGGGTTGACTAATTCACCCCTCCACTTT

V: TRBV20-1
J: TRBJ1-5
D: NA
size: once
CDR3: CSARGQGRQPQHF
DNA: TGCAGTGCTAGGGGGCAGGGAAGACAGCCCCAGCATTTT

V: TRBV10-3
J: TRBJ2-7
D: TRBD2
size: NA
CDR3: CAISESAGAYEQYF
DNA: TGTGCCATCAGTGAGTCGGCGGGAGCGTACGAGCAGTACTTC

V: TRBV5-1
J: TRBJ2-5
D: NA
size: NA
CDR3: CASSPRRDSETQYF
DNA: TGCGCCAGCAGCCCGCGGCGGGATAGTGAGACCCAGTACTTC

V: TRBV20-1
J: TRBJ1-2
D: TRBD1
size: NA
CDR3: CSAPARTQGNYGCTF
DNA: TGCAGTGCTCCCGCCCGGACACAGGGGAACTATGGCTGCACCTTC

V: TRBV29-1
J: TRBJ2-2
D: NA
size: NA
CDR3: CSVRPIPGELFF
DNA: TGCAGCGTTCGACCCATCCCCGGGGAGCTGTTTTTT

V: TRBV28
J: TRBJ2-7
D: NA
size: NA
CDR3: CASQTASTVPSSYEQYF
DNA: TGTGCCAGCCAAACGGCCTCTACAGTCCCTAGCTCCTACGAGCAGTACTTC

V: TRBV20-1
J: TRBJ2-4
D: TRBD2
size: NA
CDR3: CSASGPGGWEQYF
DNA: TGCAGTGCTAGCGGGCCGGGAGGTTGGGAGCAGTACTTC

V: TRBV4-1
J: TRBJ2-3
D: TRBD2
size: few
CDR3: CASSQDRGLATSYTDTQYF
DNA: TGCGCCAGCAGCCAAGATCGAGGACTAGCCACCAGTTACACAGATACGCAGTATTTT

V: TRBV12-3/TRBV12-4
J: TRBJ2-7
D: NA
size: few
CDR3: CASSYGHYEQYF
DNA: TGTGCCAGCAGTTACGGACACTACGAGCAGTACTTC

V: TRBV29-1
J: TRBJ2-5
D: NA
size: NA
CDR3: CSTYSGGGTQYF
DNA: TGCAGCACCTACTCAGGAGGTGGGACCCAGTACTTC

V: TRBV20-1
J: TRBJ2-1
D: TRBD1
size: few
CDR3: CSAVRGTGVNEQFF
DNA: TGCAGTGCCGTCCGTGGGACAGGGGTTAATGAGCAGTTCTTC

V: TRBV20-1
J: TRBJ2-5
D: TRBD2
size: few
CDR3: CSARDVGLGETQYF
DNA: TGCAGTGCTAGAGATGTAGGACTAGGGGAGACCCAGTACTTC

V: TRBV7-2
J: TRBJ2-4
D: NA
size: NA
CDR3: CASSLVAAVGRYF
DNA: TGTGCCAGCAGCTTAGTGGCGGCGGTCGGTAGGTACTTC

V: TRBV7-9
J: TRBJ2-4
D: NA
size: NA
CDR3: CASSLSSSMNIQYF
DNA: TGTGCCAGCAGCTTATCGTCCAGCATGAACATTCAGTACTTC

V: TRBV7-3
J: TRBJ2-6
D: NA
size: NA
CDR3: CASSFGSSYSGANVLTF
DNA: TGTGCCAGCAGCTTTGGCAGCTCCTACTCTGGGGCCAACGTCCTGACTTTC

V: TRBV27
J: TRBJ1-2
D: TRBD1
size: once
CDR3: CASSPRAPTGRRPLYGYTF
DNA: TGTGCCAGCAGTCCTAGGGCCCCGACAGGGCGAAGGCCCCTCTATGGCTACACCTTC

V: TRBV7-3
J: TRBJ2-6
D: TRBD2
size: few
CDR3: CASSSRTSGDPSGANVLTF
DNA: TGTGCCAGCAGCTCTCGGACTAGCGGGGACCCCTCTGGGGCCAACGTCCTGACTTTC

V: TRBV29-1
J: TRBJ2-5
D: TRBD2
size: few
CDR3: CSVGGSGVQETQYF
DNA: TGCAGCGTTGGGGGTAGCGGGGTGCAAGAGACCCAGTACTTC

V: TRBV4-1
J: TRBJ2-7
D: NA
size: few
CDR3: CASSQVPLQGYSYEQYF
DNA: TGCGCCAGCAGCCAAGTGCCCCTACAGGGATACTCCTACGAGCAGTACTTC

V: TRBV2
J: TRBJ2-7
D: TRBD1
size: NA
CDR3: CATYRGKAYEQYF
DNA: TGTGCCACCTACAGGGGAAAGGCCTACGAGCAGTACTTC

V: TRBV29-1
J: TRBJ2-1
D: TRBD2
size: few
CDR3: CSVSSGGGYNEQFF
DNA: TGCAGCGTTTCTAGCGGGGGGGGTTACAATGAGCAGTTCTTC

V: TRBV5-1
J: TRBJ2-5
D: NA
size: NA
CDR3: CASSTVLARQTQYF
DNA: TGCGCCAGCAGCACCGTACTAGCACGACAGACCCAGTACTTC

V: TRBV13
J: TRBJ2-5
D: NA
size: NA
CDR3: CASSPPGQRETQYF
DNA: TGTGCCAGCAGCCCCCCGGGGCAACGGGAGACCCAGTACTTC

V: TRBV20-1
J: TRBJ2-1
D: TRBD2
size: few
CDR3: CSARALTSGSSYNEQFF
DNA: TGCAGTGCTAGAGCTTTGACTAGCGGGAGCTCCTACAATGAGCAGTTCTTC

V: TRBV5-1
J: TRBJ2-1
D: NA
size: NA
CDR3: CASSSKRATQYNEQFF
DNA: TGCGCCAGCAGCTCAAAGCGGGCTACGCAATACAATGAGCAGTTCTTC